One and the same sample provided the 9 T cell receptor beta chains below, sequenced in a study of blood T cell repertoires in COVID-19. This table comes from immunoSEQ multiplex PCR, and its TCRdb copy is limited to in-frame clones, with some not included. The repertoire includes roughly 260,000 clones, around 90% of them detected once, and approximately 2.6% sits in the top ten. What was sequenced was peripheral blood. Receptor source: a person aged 18-35 years with COVID-19, enrolled during active disease.

V and J are TRBV13 and TRBJ2-7; 10 nucleotides agree with TRBD2. V lost 5 bases, J lost 2 bases, and 6 bases stayed unmatched. The CDR3 spans 15 residues. Per germline, CDR1 PRHDT and CDR2 FYEKMQ (reference sequence). The CDR3 DNA reads TGTGCCAGCAGCCCCCTGGGACTAGCGACCTACGAGCAGTACTTC. It is translated as CASSPLGLATYEQYF.

For this clone: The junction differs from germline at one of its ends, possibly a read error. This chain connects TRBV28 to TRBJ2-4, with D uncertain. The CDR3 contains 11 residues. In germline, CDR1 is MDHEN, CDR2 SYDVKM. As DNA, the CDR3 is TGTGCCAGCAGTAACTACCGGAACTGGGACTTC. This sequence encodes CASSNYRNWDF.

In its sample, this clone was seen once. The V call is TRBV19, the J call TRBJ2-1; maybe TRBD2 (6 bases). V was trimmed by 0 bases and J by 7 bases, leaving 13 bases between them. This CDR3 has 15 residues. The germline gives CDR1 LNHDA, CDR2 SQIVND (reference sequence). CDR3 sequence: CASSIDLGGPNEQFF. CDR3 nucleotide sequence: TGTGCCAGTAGTATAGATCTGGGGGGTCCGAATGAGCAGTTCTTC. Combining the CDR3 with reference TRBV19 and TRBJ2-1 gives the whole variable domain DGGITQSPKYLFRKEGQNVTLSCEQNLNHDAMYWYRQDPGQGLRLIYYSQIVNDFQKGDIAEGYSVSREKKESFPLTVTSAQKNPTAFYLCASSIDLGGPNEQFFGPGTRLTVL.

The genes are TRBV15 and TRBJ2-2; 7 nucleotides line up with TRBD1. The trim removed 5 bases at V and 0 bases at J, leaving 9 bases unmatched. Germline assignment: CDR1 LNHNV and CDR2 YYDKDF (reference sequence). This CDR3 is 17 amino acids long. CDR3: CATSENRGTANTGELFF. The CDR3 DNA reads TGTGCCACCAGCGAAAACAGGGGAACCGCGAACACCGGGGAGCTGTTTTTT.

The chain has TRBV4-1 and TRBJ1-5; D is unresolved. CDR3 length: 13 amino acids. V was trimmed by 0 bases and J by 4 bases, leaving 4 bases between them. Per the germline V gene, CDR1 is MGHRA and CDR2 is YSYEKL. The CDR3 region has the DNA TGCGCCAGCAGCCAAGACTTGAATCAGCCCCAGCATTTT. It specifies CASSQDLNQPQHF.

The V gene is TRBV5-6, the J gene TRBJ2-3; 9 nucleotides match TRBD2. J gave up 4 bases and V 0 bases, and 3 bases lay outside the gene matches. The CDR3 extends over 15 amino acids. Germline V gives CDR1 SGHDT, CDR2 YYEEEE. The CDR3 coding sequence is TGTGCCAGCAGCTTGGTTAGCGGGAGTTCAGATACGCAGTATTTT. This translates into CASSLVSGSSDTQYF. The full variable domain, with the rest looked up from reference TRBV5-6 and TRBJ2-3, is DAGVTQSPTHLIKTRGQQVTLRCSPKSGHDTVSWYQQALGQGPQFIFQYYEEEERQRGNFPDRFSGHQFPNYSSELNVNALLLGDSALYLCASSLVSGSSDTQYFGPGTRLTVL.

In its sample, this clone was seen once. The chain has TRBV11-3 and TRBJ2-1; 8 bases agree with TRBD2. The germline gives CDR1 SGHNT, CDR2 YENEEA. This CDR3 comprises 15 residues. V was pared by 4 bases and J by 2 bases, with 4 bases of the junction left unmatched. CDR3 nucleotide sequence: TGTGCCAGCAGCTACGGACTAGCCCCCTACAATGAGCAGTTCTTC. The encoded protein is CASSYGLAPYNEQFF.

The genes are TRBV11-2 and TRBJ2-3, with 7 nucleotides matching TRBD2. Looked up from germline, CDR1 is SGHAT and CDR2 is FQNNGV. The trim removed 4 bases at V and 5 bases at J, leaving 12 bases unmatched. The CDR3 contains 16 residues. The CDR3 region is CASSSWGRGPKDTQYF. CDR3 DNA sequence: TGTGCCAGCAGCTCCTGGGGGAGGGGCCCCAAAGATACGCAGTATTTT.

This rearrangement joins TRBV27 to TRBJ2-3, with D possibly being TRBD1 (6 bases). V lost 8 bases, J lost 1 base, and 7 bases lay in between. CDR3 length equals 12 residues. CDR1 is MNHEY, CDR2 SMNVEV, per germline (reference sequence). CDR3 sequence: CASYRGTDTQYF. CDR3 nucleotides: TGTGCCAGCTACAGGGGCACAGATACGCAGTATTTT.